This T cell receptor (beta chain) was found in a study of PD-L1 blockade in urothelial cancer. Whole-study context: In the patient group, about 85% of the roughly 29 were males with bladder-origin urothelial cancer.

Regarding time point: peripheral blood 6 weeks after treatment start. PCRs were each spiked with synthetic TCR analog templates. Produced via immunoSEQ multiplex PCR; TCRdb's table is partial and in-frame only. The sample records some 120,000 clones, approximately 85% being singletons. CDR3 length equals 14 residues. CDR1 LNHDA and CDR2 SQIVND come from the germline V gene (reference sequence). V was clipped by 6 bases and J by 8 bases, with 19 bases between them. The sequences come from PBMCs, collected around atezolizumab (anti-PD-L1) treatment. This receptor was identified in a man aged 45-60 years with urothelial cancer. The V and J genes are TRBV19 and TRBJ1-2; TRBD1 might be the D (5 bases). This CDR3 reads CASSLNTGKGGYTF. In DNA, the CDR3 is TGTGCCAGTAGCCTGAACACAGGCAAGGGCGGCTACACCTTC. Full variable domain (outside the CDR3, taken from reference TRBV19 and TRBJ1-2): DGGITQSPKYLFRKEGQNVTLSCEQNLNHDAMYWYRQDPGQGLRLIYYSQIVNDFQKGDIAEGYSVSREKKESFPLTVTSAQKNPTAFYLCASSLNTGKGGYTFGSGTRLTVV.